This TCR beta chain was profiled in a study of cytomegalovirus exposure and HLA in healthy donors. Of note for this clone: The antigen remains unidentified.

PCR was performed using 60 Vbeta and 13 Jbeta primers. TCRdb's copy holds only in-frame clones and misses some; the assay was immunoSEQ multiplex PCR. The sample contains 100,000 to 150,000 clones, under 80% of which appear only once. Broader study findings: When presence/absence was analysed, sequencing depth was taken to be roughly uniform across donors. The authors later linked a missense DCLRE1C variant to TCR beta V- and J-gene trimming. Prior analysis indicated that the majority of TCR beta V segments exhibited productivity approximately 87% or approximately 30% of the time.

This sequence was found in a man aged 55 to 70 in good health and CMV-seropositive. Specimen: PBMCs.

The CDR3 sequence is CASASLIAINEQFF. The CDR3 nucleotides are TGTGCCAGCGCTTCCTTGATAGCGATCAATGAGCAGTTCTTC. The chain couples TRBV18 to TRBJ2-1, with D possibly matching TRBD2 (5 bases). The CDR3 sequence is 14 residues long. Trimming cost V 8 bases and J 6 bases, with 17 bases left between them. CDR1 is KGHSH and CDR2 is LQKENI in the germline V gene.